The entry below gives a single TCR beta chain sequence along with its context. As handled by the study authors: Amplification from reference gene primers served as the basis for estimated nucleated cell counts. Assay used: immunoSEQ multiplex PCR; TCRdb lists only in-frame clones, some missing. D and trimming come from the DNA, and the V and J calls and clone size come from that table. The sample consists of hundreds of thousands of clones, about 88% of them appearing once. These data come from a study of blood T cell repertoires in COVID-19. Study background: Acute and convalescent COVID-19 samples came from the United States, Italy and Spain. PBMCs, B-cell-depleted T cells, or T cells provided the cDNA or gDNA that made up the material.

Germline-derived CDR1 and CDR2 are LNHNV and YYDKDF (reference sequence). With 2 bases removed from V and 8 bases from J, the gap between germline ends came to 9 bases. The CDR3 spans 12 residues. The rearrangement uses TRBV15 and TRBJ1-2; weak D call: TRBD1 (5 bases). The sequence came from a woman aged 55-75 years with acute or convalescent COVID-19. Sequencing was performed on peripheral blood. This chain's CDR3 is CATSRTGEGYTF. DNA for the CDR3: TGTGCCACCAGCAGAACGGGGGAGGGCTACACCTTC.